The sequence of this T cell receptor (beta chain) was determined in a study of blood T cells in healthy people across ages. Using a J-beta primer mix together with a sample-barcoded 5' primer, a second PCR was run for roughly 7 to 11 cycles. One entry per CDR3 protein results from TCRdb running MiXCR on the 5' RACE reads. Of fewer than 600,000 distinct CDR3 sequences in the sample, about 27% were seen once. These data also formed part of another study, on T cells of mothers and their children.

Sequencing used blood. This receptor was obtained from a boy aged 2 to 10 in good health.

For the CDR3, the DNA is TGCGCCAGCAGCATACAGGGTGAAGAGACCCAGTACTTC. Residues: CASSIQGEETQYF. This sequence joins TRBV5-1 and TRBJ2-5; TRBD1 might be the D (6 bases). V lost 4 bases, J lost 3 bases, and 10 bases lay in between. Per the germline V gene, CDR1 is SGHRS and CDR2 is YFSETQ. The CDR3 sequence is 13 residues long.